These 21 T cell receptor beta chains came from one sample sequenced in a study of cytomegalovirus exposure and HLA in healthy donors (dated by TCRdb to the late 2010s). Libraries were prepared through the immunoSEQ multiplex PCR assay. A mixture of 60 forward primers for TCR Vbeta segments and 13 reverse primers for TCR Jbeta segments was used in the multiplex PCR. This immuneACCESS table, as held by TCRdb, lists in-frame sequences with V and J called but not all clones. Of the missing ones, under half trace to an unresolved V gene in checked studies; the others have no known cause. Counted in this sample were about 160,000 clones; approximately 88% of them appeared once. The ten largest clones add up to around 1% of the sample. Sequenced input: PBMCs. The receptors stem from a man aged 25 to 40 in good health and CMV-seronegative.

This chain joins TRBV6-5 and TRBJ1-1, with D possibly TRBD1 on 5 matching bases. The germline CDR1 and CDR2 sequences are MNHEY and SVGAGI. The CDR3 covers 13 residues. V gave up 1 base and J gave up 5 bases, with 8 bases separating them. CDR3 protein: CASSYFRDTEAFF. The CDR3 nucleotides are TGTGCCAGCAGTTACTTCAGGGATACTGAAGCTTTCTTT.

The V call is TRBV7-2, the J call TRBJ2-3; tentative D call: TRBD2 (5 bases). CDR3 length: 15 residues. Germline V gene sequence: CDR1 SGHTA, CDR2 FQGNSA. V was clipped by 3 bases and J by 0 bases, with 10 bases between them. CDR3 coding DNA: TGTGCCAGCAGCTTTCACCCGGGGAGCACAGATACGCAGTATTTT. It encodes CASSFHPGSTDTQYF.

The chain carries TRBV12-5 and TRBJ2-3; TRBD1 agrees at 10 bases. J gave up 8 bases and V 6 bases, and 5 bases lay outside the gene matches. CDR3 length: 13 amino acids. Germline V lookup: CDR1 LGHNT, CDR2 FRNRAP. CDR3 coding DNA: TGTGCTAGTGGACGGACAGGGGGAGGTACGCAGTATTTT. Translating it yields CASGRTGGGTQYF.

The chain recombines TRBV4-1 with TRBJ2-3; D remains ambiguous. In germline, CDR1 is MGHRA, CDR2 YSYEKL. The CDR3 runs to 15 residues. The V and J ends lost 4 bases and 8 bases respectively, with 19 bases between them. The CDR3 DNA reads TGCGCCAGCAGCCCATACTACACAAACCTTCGTACGCAGTATTTT. Its protein product is CASSPYYTNLRTQYF.

The chain employs TRBV28 and TRBJ1-2; 10 bases are shared with TRBD1. Per the germline V gene, CDR1 is MDHEN and CDR2 is SYDVKM. CDR3 size: 16 residues. Trimming at V came to 7 bases and at J to 5 bases, leaving 13 bases not matched to a gene. The CDR3, as DNA: TGTGCCAGCACCCTTACCAGGGGGACAGGGGCATATGGCTACACCTTC. Its protein is CASTLTRGTGAYGYTF.

This sequence joins TRBV29-1 and TRBJ2-5; D call uncertain. Germline V gene data show CDR1 as SQVTM and CDR2 as ANQGSEA. V gave up 1 base and J gave up 2 bases, with 5 bases separating them. The CDR3 runs 12 residues. The CDR3 sequence: CSVEVEQETQYF. DNA of the CDR3: TGCAGCGTTGAAGTAGAGCAAGAGACCCAGTACTTC.

The chain is built from TRBV9 and TRBJ1-2, with a tentative D call TRBD1 (6 bases). The CDR3 has 13 amino acids. Between the trimmed V and J ends, which lost 4 bases and 7 bases, there was a span of 14 bases. Germline CDR1 and CDR2: SGDLS and YYNGEE. The CDR3 DNA reads as TGTGCCAGCAGCCTACAGGGAATCCTTGGCTACACCTTC. Its translation: CASSLQGILGYTF.

This rearrangement joins TRBV7-6 to TRBJ1-1, with a possible D match to TRBD1 (6 bases). CDR1 is SGHVS and CDR2 is FNYEAQ in the germline V gene. V lost 6 bases, J lost 3 bases, and 11 bases lay in between. This CDR3 contains 13 residues. CDR3 in amino acids: CASSREGDTEAFF. The DNA of the CDR3 is TGTGCCAGCAGTCGTGAGGGGGACACTGAAGCTTTCTTT.

The rearrangement links TRBV5-6 to TRBJ2-1, with 9 bases aligning to TRBD1. Trimming cost V 5 bases and J 10 bases; bases outside gene matches: 4. The germline V gene has CDR1 SGHDT and CDR2 YYEEEE. The CDR3 contains 12 residues. CDR3 region: CASRQGAREQFF. CDR3 in DNA: TGTGCCAGCAGACAGGGGGCGCGGGAGCAGTTCTTC. The full variable domain, its missing parts supplied by reference TRBV5-6 and TRBJ2-1, is DAGVTQSPTHLIKTRGQQVTLRCSPKSGHDTVSWYQQALGQGPQFIFQYYEEEERQRGNFPDRFSGHQFPNYSSELNVNALLLGDSALYLCASRQGAREQFFGPGTRLTVL.

V usage is TRBV6-6 and J usage is TRBJ2-5, with TRBD1 identical over 10 bases. The CDR3 contains 15 residues. Unmatched junction bases numbered 15, after V lost 8 bases and J lost 9 bases. Germline CDR1 MNHNY, CDR2 SVGAGI (reference sequence). For the CDR3, the DNA is TGTGCCAGCGATCTCAAGGGGGACAGGGGTGGGGCCCAGTACTTC. Translation gives CASDLKGDRGGAQYF.

The genes are TRBV6-5 and TRBJ1-3; D remains ambiguous. The CDR3 has 15 amino acids. Trimming removed 4 bases from V and 4 bases from J, with 14 bases in between. Germline CDR1 and CDR2: MNHEY and SVGAGI. As DNA, the CDR3 is TGTGCCAGCAGTTCCGCGGACTATCTGGGAAACACCATATATTTT. It translates to CASSSADYLGNTIYF.

This rearrangement joins TRBV6-6 to TRBJ1-1; 8 nucleotides agree with TRBD1. Germline CDR1 MNHNY, CDR2 SVGAGI (reference sequence). The CDR3 consists of 16 residues. After removal of 6 bases from V and 1 base from J, the junction contained 10 bases not matched to a gene. CDR3 residues: CASSYGQGVTNTEAFF. The DNA of the CDR3 is TGTGCCAGCAGCTACGGACAGGGTGTGACGAACACTGAAGCTTTCTTT.

The chain carries TRBV6-5 and TRBJ2-3; D gene uncertain. This CDR3 spans 15 amino acids. Per the germline V gene, CDR1 is MNHEY and CDR2 is SVGAGI. With 5 bases removed from V and 0 bases from J, the gap between germline ends came to 12 bases. DNA of the CDR3: TGTGCCAGCAGTCCATACCCCCAGAGCACAGATACGCAGTATTTT. It encodes CASSPYPQSTDTQYF.

The chain employs TRBV18 and TRBJ1-2; 7 nucleotides align to TRBD1. V was clipped by 2 bases and J by 4 bases; unmatched bases: 10. Looked up from germline, CDR1 is KGHSH and CDR2 is LQKENI. The length of the CDR3 is 16 residues. CDR3 in amino acids: CASSPGGQLNFYGYTF. The CDR3 coding sequence is TGTGCCAGCTCACCAGGGGGACAGTTGAATTTCTATGGCTACACCTTC.

This clone has a single count. The chain carries TRBV11-3 and TRBJ2-1; no clear D. CDR1 and CDR2 (germline): SGHNT, YENEEA. This CDR3 is 11 amino acids long. V was shortened by 6 bases and J by 10 bases, with 10 bases between the two germline ends. CDR3 amino acids: CASSPPGEQFF. The DNA for the CDR3 is TGTGCCAGCAGTCCGCCCGGGGAGCAGTTCTTC.

This clone came up a few times. V is TRBV5-4 and J is TRBJ2-1, with TRBD1 matching 10 bases. The CDR3 has 15 amino acids. Germline-derived CDR1 and CDR2 are SGHNT and YYREEE (reference sequence). The J segment lost 7 bases and the V segment lost 2 bases, leaving 6 bases of the junction unmatched. CDR3 protein: CASSLDRGLVNEQFF. In DNA form, the CDR3 reads TGTGCCAGCAGCTTAGACAGGGGGCTCGTAAATGAGCAGTTCTTC. The full variable domain, with the rest looked up from reference TRBV5-4 and TRBJ2-1, is ETGVTQSPTHLIKTRGQQVTLRCSSQSGHNTVSWYQQALGQGPQFIFQYYREEENGRGNFPPRFSGLQFPNYSSELNVNALELDDSALYLCASSLDRGLVNEQFFGPGTRLTVL.

The chain employs TRBV7-2 and TRBJ2-2, with D unresolved. Germline lookup yields CDR1 SGHTA and CDR2 FQGNSA. The CDR3 extends over 15 amino acids. Trimming pared 5 bases from V and 6 bases from J, leaving 16 bases between. Here the CDR3 reads CASSPAGLGSGELFF. CDR3 sequence (DNA): TGTGCCAGCAGCCCGGCCGGCCTAGGATCCGGGGAGCTGTTTTTT.

The chain couples TRBV7-9 to TRBJ2-7; D is ambiguous. CDR3 length equals 11 residues. Per germline, CDR1 SEHNR and CDR2 FQNEAQ (reference sequence). Trimming shortened V by 4 bases and J by 4 bases, and 5 bases separated the two germline ends. CDR3 residues: CASSSDYEQYF. The DNA of the CDR3 is TGTGCCAGCAGCTCAGATTACGAGCAGTACTTC.

The chain has TRBV19 and TRBJ2-5; 9 bases map to TRBD1. Germline trimming cut 6 bases from V and 5 bases from J; bases unmatched to any gene: 7. This CDR3 spans 14 amino acids. CDR1 LNHDA and CDR2 SQIVND come from the germline V gene (reference sequence). CDR3 nucleotides: TGTGCCAGTAGAAGACAGGGGGGTAAGGAGACCCAGTACTTC. Protein product: CASRRQGGKETQYF.

The chain employs TRBV21-1 and TRBJ2-2; TRBD2, the D gene given by the table, was not confirmed from the DNA. TRBV21-1 is described as a pseudogene. CDR3 length: 14 amino acids. Written as DNA, the CDR3 is TGTGCCAGTCGGACTATTCCGAACACCGGGGAGCTGTTTTTT. As protein: CASRTIPNTGELFF.

The chain recombines TRBV2 with TRBJ1-2; TRBD1 might be the D (6 bases). CDR3 length: 13 amino acids. CDR1 is SNHLY and CDR2 is FYNNEI in the germline V gene. V was cut by 2 bases and J by 4 bases, with 8 bases left in between. The CDR3 is CASSEPQGYGYTF. The CDR3, as DNA: TGTGCCAGCAGTGAACCACAGGGCTATGGCTACACCTTC.